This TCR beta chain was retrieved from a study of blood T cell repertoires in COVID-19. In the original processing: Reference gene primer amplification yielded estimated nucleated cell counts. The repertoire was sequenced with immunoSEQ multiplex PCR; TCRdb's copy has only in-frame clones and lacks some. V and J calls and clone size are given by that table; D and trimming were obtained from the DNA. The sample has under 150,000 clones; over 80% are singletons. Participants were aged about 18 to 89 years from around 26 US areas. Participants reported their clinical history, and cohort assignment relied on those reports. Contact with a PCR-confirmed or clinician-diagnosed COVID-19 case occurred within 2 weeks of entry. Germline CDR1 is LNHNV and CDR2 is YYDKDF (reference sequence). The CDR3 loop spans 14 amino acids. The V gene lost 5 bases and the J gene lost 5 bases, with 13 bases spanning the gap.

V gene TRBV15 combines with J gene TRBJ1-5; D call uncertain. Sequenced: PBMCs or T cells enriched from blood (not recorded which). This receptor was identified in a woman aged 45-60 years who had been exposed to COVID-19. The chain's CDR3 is CATSGSPGYQPQHF. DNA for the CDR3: TGTGCCACCAGCGGGTCGCCCGGGTATCAGCCCCAGCATTTT.